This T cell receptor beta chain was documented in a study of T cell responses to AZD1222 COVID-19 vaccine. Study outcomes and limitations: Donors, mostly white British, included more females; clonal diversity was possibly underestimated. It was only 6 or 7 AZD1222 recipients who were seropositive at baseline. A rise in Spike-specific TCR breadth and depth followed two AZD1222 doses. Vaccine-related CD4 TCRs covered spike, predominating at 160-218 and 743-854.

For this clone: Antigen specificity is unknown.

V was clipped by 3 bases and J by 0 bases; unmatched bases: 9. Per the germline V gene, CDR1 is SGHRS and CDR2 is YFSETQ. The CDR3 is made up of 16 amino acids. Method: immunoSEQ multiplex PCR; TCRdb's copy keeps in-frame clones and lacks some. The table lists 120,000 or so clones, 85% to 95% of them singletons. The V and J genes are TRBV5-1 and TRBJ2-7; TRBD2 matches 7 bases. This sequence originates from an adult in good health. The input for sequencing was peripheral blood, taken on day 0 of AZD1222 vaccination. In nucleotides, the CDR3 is TGCGCCAGCAGCTGGGCGGGCCCGGGGGGCTCCTACGAGCAGTACTTC. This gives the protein CASSWAGPGGSYEQYF.